Listed below are T cell receptor beta chains from one sample, sequenced in a study of T cells in Graves' hyperthyroidism and ophthalmopathy. TCRdb processed the multiplex PCR reads anew with MiXCR; each CDR3 protein has one entry. The table lists 350,000 or so distinct CDR3 sequences, around a fifth of them singletons. The sequenced sample was blood. These receptors all stem from a woman between 45 and 65 years old with Graves' hyperthyroidism. Both conserved end residues are trimmed from each CDR3.

j_gene	v_gene	CDR3aa
TRBJ1-4	TRBV7-9	ASSRQNEKLF
TRBJ1-1	TRBV18	ASSPTGTSGASEAF
TRBJ1-1	TRBV3-1	ASSRQGARTEAF
TRBJ1-4	TRBV12-3/TRBV12-4	ASNRGRNEKLF
TRBJ2-2	TRBV28	TSSFLRRARGTGELF
TRBJ1-2	TRBV30	AWSVSSGGIYGYT
TRBJ1-2	TRBV4-1	ASSQDLMTGGRGYT
TRBJ1-4	TRBV27	ASSSDRRNEKLF
TRBJ1-5	TRBV19	ASSIDGQGGKPQH
TRBJ2-1	TRBV19	ASSATNLPGNEQF
TRBJ2-7	TRBV7-3	ASSWSSCRGQSSYEQY
TRBJ2-3	TRBV20-1	SVSGTSGRALPDTQY
TRBJ2-1	TRBV3-1	ASSLKWDEQF
TRBJ1-2	TRBV7-9	ASSGIVNYGYT
TRBJ1-5	TRBV14	AGSPSSATGGQPQH
TRBJ2-7	TRBV4-2	ASSQDLAGSPYEQY